The 7 T cell receptor beta chains presented below share a single source sample, sequenced in a study of blood T cell repertoires in COVID-19. This table comes from immunoSEQ multiplex PCR, and its TCRdb copy is limited to in-frame clones, with some not included. This table has under 250,000 clones, about four fifths appearing once. Material: PBMCs or T cells enriched from blood (not recorded which). These receptors all stem from a woman aged 35 to 49 who had been exposed to COVID-19.

The chain links TRBV25-1 to TRBJ1-2; the match to TRBD1 covers 7 bases. Per germline, CDR1 MGHDK and CDR2 SYGVNS. The CDR3 has 16 amino acids. Trimming at V came to 4 bases and at J to 5 bases, leaving 13 bases not matched to a gene. The CDR3, as DNA: TGTGCCAGCAGTGGGCCAAGGGGGGCAGGGGGATATGGCTACACCTTC. It translates to CASSGPRGAGGYGYTF.

The chain links TRBV7-2 to TRBJ1-6, with D hard to call. Germline-derived CDR1 and CDR2 are SGHTA and FQGNSA. Deletions cut 5 bases from V and 7 bases from J, with 18 bases between. The CDR3 spans 16 residues. The CDR3 DNA is TGTGCCAGCAGCCCGTTCGGAGCTATCGGGAATTCACCCCTCCACTTT. Residues: CASSPFGAIGNSPLHF.

CDR3 DNA sequence: TGTGCCTGGTGTGAGGAGTACTACGAGCAGTACTTC. Its translation: CAWCEEYYEQYF. The gene calls are TRBV30 and TRBJ2-7; D ambiguous. CDR3 size: 12 residues. Germline V CDR1 and CDR2: GTSNPN, SVGIG (reference sequence). Between the trimmed V and J ends, which lost 5 bases and 3 bases, there was a span of 11 bases.

The DNA for the CDR3 is TGTGCCAGCACCATAAACAGGGTTAGCTATGGCTACACCTTC. The encoded protein is CASTINRVSYGYTF. The chain couples TRBV2 to TRBJ1-2, with a tentative D call TRBD1 (6 bases). CDR1 and CDR2 (germline): SNHLY, FYNNEI. The CDR3 covers 14 residues. Trimming shortened V by 7 bases and J by 4 bases, and 16 bases separated the two germline ends.

The CDR3: CASSQDPSASYNEQFF. CDR3 sequence (DNA): TGTGCCAGCAGCCAAGATCCTAGCGCCTCCTACAATGAGCAGTTCTTC. The rearrangement uses TRBV4-2 and TRBJ2-1; TRBD2 might be the D (6 bases). Per germline, CDR1 LGHNA and CDR2 YNFKEQ. Deletions cut 0 bases from V and 0 bases from J, with 9 bases between. CDR3 length: 16 amino acids.

This clone appeared a few times. Here the CDR3 DNA reads TGTGCCAGCAGCCCAGGGGGGTTGGGCGCTGAAGCTTTCTTT. Translating gives CASSPGGLGAEAFF. The chain uses TRBV5-4 and TRBJ1-1, with 7 bases fitting TRBD1. The ends lost 4 bases at V and 6 bases at J; junction bases unmatched: 9. Germline CDR1 and CDR2: SGHNT and YYREEE (reference sequence). The CDR3 has 14 residues.

The V and J genes are TRBV27 and TRBJ1-6; 7 bases are shared with TRBD1. The CDR3 totals 15 residues. Trimming at V came to 7 bases and at J to 3 bases, leaving 6 bases not matched to a gene. Germline values: CDR1 MNHEY, CDR2 SMNVEV (reference sequence). The DNA of the CDR3 is TGTGCCAGCACCGCGGGACAGATCTATAATTCACCCCTCCACTTT. Its translation: CASTAGQIYNSPLHF.